This record looks at one TCR beta chain sequence and its context. V shed 4 bases, J shed 3 bases, and the junction held 6 bases outside the gene matches. Germline V gives CDR1 SGDLS, CDR2 YYNGEE. The CDR3 loop spans 15 amino acids. Authors' methods: Amplification from reference gene primers served as the basis for estimated nucleated cell counts. The assay was immunoSEQ multiplex PCR, and TCRdb's table has in-frame clones only and misses some. The D gene and trimming were derived from the DNA, and the V and J assignments and clone size from that table. The table has some 59,000 clones, 85% to 95% seen once. This sample is drawn from a study of blood T cell repertoires in COVID-19. Study-wide context: From T cells, B-cell-depleted T cells, or PBMCs came the material, which was cDNA or gDNA.

The TCR sequence derives from a man over 45 with acute or convalescent COVID-19. Sequenced material: peripheral blood. The chain employs TRBV9 and TRBJ2-3; 9 nucleotides agree with TRBD2. The CDR3 region is CASSPAGGRTDTQYF. CDR3 coding DNA: TGTGCCAGCAGCCCTGCGGGAGGGAGGACAGATACGCAGTATTTT.